Below, 16 T cell receptor beta chains from the same sample are listed, as sequenced in a study of CD8 T cells in Susac syndrome. Random hexamers were used to reverse transcribe 0.5 to 1 ug of RNA. TCRdb redid the calling of the immunoSEQ multiplex PCR reads with MiXCR, one entry per CDR3 protein. Seen here are approximately 220,000 distinct CDR3 sequences, 80% to 95% observed once, and the top ten hold around 0.13%. Sequences were obtained from CD8+ T cells from PBMCs. These receptors all stem from a human donor with multiple sclerosis.

This rearrangement joins TRBV3-1 to TRBJ2-7, with D possibly TRBD2 on 6 matching bases. V lost 0 bases and J 4 bases, leaving 16 bases between the germline ends. The length of the CDR3 is 16 residues. Germline CDR1 reads LGHDT; CDR2 reads YNNKEL (reference sequence). The CDR3 sequence is CASSQDQSSELYEQYF. The CDR3 bases are TGTGCCAGCAGCCAAGATCAGTCTAGCGAATTGTACGAGCAGTACTTC.

The chain combines TRBV29-1 with TRBJ2-1; D call uncertain. CDR3 length equals 16 residues. The germline V gene has CDR1 SQVTM and CDR2 ANQGSEA. Trimming shortened V by 1 base and J by 0 bases, and 13 bases separated the two germline ends. CDR3 protein: CSVEVGFESSYNEQFF. In nucleotides, the CDR3 is TGCAGCGTTGAAGTGGGTTTTGAGAGCTCCTACAATGAGCAGTTCTTC.

The CDR3 DNA sequence: TGTGCCAGCAGCTCGTTAGACAGGGAAGGCTATGGCTACACCTTC. It specifies CASSSLDREGYGYTF. The gene calls are TRBV7-9 and TRBJ1-2; TRBD1 matches at 7 bases. Germline CDR1 SEHNR, CDR2 FQNEAQ (reference sequence). Losses at the gene ends were 4 bases for V and 4 bases for J; bases not matched to a gene: 9. The CDR3 contains 15 residues.

The V call is TRBV6-5, the J call TRBJ1-1, with D perhaps matching TRBD1 (5 bases). Germline lookup yields CDR1 MNHEY and CDR2 SVGAGI. Trimming shortened V by 11 bases and J by 4 bases, and 17 bases separated the two germline ends. The length of the CDR3 is 13 residues. DNA of the CDR3: TGTGCCTCCAAGGCAGGGTCCGGCACTGAAGCTTTCTTT. It translates to CASKAGSGTEAFF.

This rearrangement joins TRBV9 to TRBJ2-1; D is unresolved. The CDR3 length is 13 residues. V dropped 0 bases and J dropped 10 bases, with 11 bases sitting between them. The germline gives CDR1 SGDLS, CDR2 YYNGEE. The CDR3 coding sequence is TGTGCCAGCAGCGTAGGTGGGTGGAAGGAGCAGTTCTTC. Protein product: CASSVGGWKEQFF.

The chain carries TRBV20-1 and TRBJ2-7; D might be TRBD2 (5 bases). Germline assignment: CDR1 DFQATT and CDR2 SNEGSKA (reference sequence). The CDR3 has 11 amino acids. The V gene lost 6 bases and the J gene lost 6 bases, with 12 bases spanning the gap. The CDR3 bases are TGCAGTGCGCTAGCCCTCTCCGAGCAGTACTTC. Residues: CSALALSEQYF.

The chain links TRBV7-9 to TRBJ2-1; the match to TRBD2 covers 7 bases. Per the germline V gene, CDR1 is SEHNR and CDR2 is FQNEAQ (reference sequence). The V gene end was trimmed by 11 bases and the J gene end by 2 bases; junction bases not matched to a gene: 9. The CDR3 consists of 14 residues. The CDR3: CAGTAGLAYNEQFF. Written as DNA, the CDR3 is TGTGCCGGTACAGCGGGGTTGGCCTACAATGAGCAGTTCTTC.

The J gene is TRBJ2-7, the V gene TRBV19; 14 positions match TRBD2. Trimming at V came to 7 bases and at J to 4 bases, leaving 9 bases not matched to a gene. This CDR3 spans 16 amino acids. CDR1 and CDR2 from the germline V gene are LNHDA and SQIVND (reference sequence). This CDR3 is CASTGIGTSGGYEQYF. DNA of the CDR3: TGTGCCAGTACCGGAATTGGGACTAGCGGGGGTTACGAGCAGTACTTC.

This clonotype was detected only once. The V gene is TRBV24-1, the J gene TRBJ2-1; D is uncertain. V shed 6 bases and J shed 5 bases, with 7 bases lying between them. This CDR3 has 12 amino acids. Per germline, CDR1 KGHDR and CDR2 SFDVKD. The CDR3 DNA follows: TGTGCCACCAGTCGATCCGACAATGAGCAGTTCTTC. Protein sequence: CATSRSDNEQFF.

The genes are TRBV19 and TRBJ1-1, with a weak D call TRBD1 (5 bases). The V end was cut by 5 bases, the J end by 3 bases, with 13 bases between. There are 14 residues in the CDR3. The germline CDR1 and CDR2 sequences are LNHDA and SQIVND (reference sequence). CDR3 nucleotide sequence: TGTGCCAGTAGTCCAACCTGGGGGGACACTGAAGCTTTCTTT. It codes for CASSPTWGDTEAFF.

The genes are TRBV19 and TRBJ1-2; possibly TRBD1 for D (5 bases). Trimming took off 7 bases at V and 2 bases at J, with 11 bases between the two ends. The CDR3 extends over 13 amino acids. Germline V CDR1 and CDR2: LNHDA, SQIVND (reference sequence). The CDR3 is CASTPTDNYGYTF. The DNA of the CDR3 is TGTGCCAGTACCCCGACAGACAACTATGGCTACACCTTC.

This sequence joins TRBV4-2 and TRBJ2-1, with 11 bases that match TRBD2. From germline, CDR1 is LGHNA and CDR2 YNFKEQ. Trimming removed 4 bases from V and 0 bases from J; junction bases left unmatched: 8. This CDR3 has 18 residues. The CDR3, as DNA: TGTGCCAGCAGCCCCGAGACTAGCGGGATTAGCTCCTACAATGAGCAGTTCTTC. This encodes CASSPETSGISSYNEQFF.

The V call is TRBV12-3 or TRBV12-4, the J call TRBJ2-7; D unclear. V lost 2 bases and J 5 bases, leaving 7 bases between the germline ends. CDR3 length equals 12 residues. Written as DNA, the CDR3 is TGTGCCAGCAGTTTATCCGTCCACGAGCAGTACTTC. This sequence encodes CASSLSVHEQYF.

V is TRBV6-5 and J is TRBJ1-1; tentatively, D is TRBD1 (5 bases). V gave up 7 bases and J gave up 4 bases, with 13 bases separating them. Germline V CDR1 and CDR2: MNHEY, SVGAGI. There are 13 residues in the CDR3. The CDR3 loop reads CASTVGRSTEAFF. CDR3 DNA: TGTGCCAGCACCGTGGGACGGAGCACTGAAGCTTTCTTT.

This clonotype was seen a single time. This chain links TRBV18 with TRBJ2-3, with no clear D. V was pared by 0 bases and J by 0 bases, with 10 bases between. Germline loops: CDR1 KGHSH, CDR2 LQKENI. The length of the CDR3 is 16 residues. CDR3 nucleotide sequence: TGTGCCAGCTCACCACCAGGGTCCCCTAGCACAGATACGCAGTATTTT. This translates into CASSPPGSPSTDTQYF.

The CDR3 DNA reads TGTGCCTACGGAGGCGGGAATGAGCAGTTCTTC. Translation gives CAYGGGNEQFF. The chain joins TRBV30 to TRBJ2-1; possibly TRBD2 for D (5 bases). CDR1 is GTSNPN and CDR2 is SVGIG in the germline V gene (reference sequence). Trimming cost V 7 bases and J 7 bases, with 11 bases left between them. The CDR3 runs to 11 residues.